The 21 T cell receptor beta chains given below trace back to one sample, sequenced in a study of shared clonotypes between healthy human individuals. CD45RO negativity and positive selection for CCR7 defined naive CD8 cells, a population that excluded terminally differentiated effector memory CD45RA+ cells. Some clones are missing from TCRdb's copy, which holds only in-frame ones; the method was immunoSEQ multiplex PCR. The repertoire holds about 700,000 clones, with 92% as singletons. The source material was naive CD8+ T cells sorted from blood. The receptor source for this set is a man aged 30 to 39 in good health.

This chain links TRBV7-9 with TRBJ2-7, with 8 positions matching TRBD2. The CDR3 length is 15 residues. CDR1 and CDR2 (germline): SEHNR, FQNEAQ (reference sequence). The V gene end was trimmed by 1 base and the J gene end by 0 bases; junction bases not matched to a gene: 2. The DNA of the CDR3 is TGTGCCAGCAGCTTAGAGAGCGGGAGCTCCTACGAGCAGTACTTC. It yields the protein CASSLESGSSYEQYF.

The chain couples TRBV4-3 to TRBJ2-1, with 9 bases lining up with TRBD2. The germline CDR1 and CDR2 sequences are LGHNA and YSLEER. The CDR3 has 18 residues. Trimming removed 0 bases from V and 2 bases from J; junction bases left unmatched: 8. The DNA for the CDR3 is TGCGCCAGCAGCCAAGAATGGGTAGCGGGAGATACCTACAATGAGCAGTTCTTC. Its translation: CASSQEWVAGDTYNEQFF.

The CDR3 loop is CASSLLDEKLFF. Here the CDR3 DNA reads TGTGCCAGCAGCTTACTAGATGAAAAACTGTTTTTT. The chain couples TRBV7-9 to TRBJ1-4; no clear D. The CDR3 is 12 residues long. V was cut by 2 bases and J by 6 bases, with 4 bases left in between. Per germline, CDR1 SEHNR and CDR2 FQNEAQ (reference sequence).

The chain combines TRBV5-5 with TRBJ2-7; possible D gene TRBD2, 6 bases. The length of the CDR3 is 14 residues. V was cut by 4 bases and J by 2 bases, with 13 bases left in between. Per germline, CDR1 SGHKS and CDR2 YYEKEE (reference sequence). The CDR3 reads CASSPGGRPYEQYF. The CDR3 coding sequence is TGTGCCAGCAGCCCCGGGGGTCGACCCTACGAGCAGTACTTC.

The V and J genes are TRBV5-8 and TRBJ1-4; TRBD1 aligns across 9 bases. The CDR3 contains 15 residues. J was trimmed by 6 bases and V by 4 bases; bases with no gene match: 7. Germline CDR1 and CDR2: SGHTS and YDEGEE. The CDR3: CASSNTGTGHEKLFF. CDR3 coding DNA: TGTGCCAGCAGCAATACCGGGACAGGGCATGAAAAACTGTTTTTT.

The CDR3 nucleotides are TGTGCCAGCAGGAGGACAGGACCCAGTGAAAAACTGTTTTTT. This sequence encodes CASRRTGPSEKLFF. The chain carries TRBV6-5 and TRBJ1-4; the match to TRBD1 covers 7 bases. Germline assignment: CDR1 MNHEY and CDR2 SVGAGI. The V and J ends lost 6 bases and 7 bases, in that order; junction bases with no gene match: 8. The CDR3 length is 14 residues.

The chain employs TRBV7-9 and TRBJ2-7; the match to TRBD2 covers 10 bases. Germline loops: CDR1 SEHNR, CDR2 FQNEAQ (reference sequence). With V trimmed by 1 base and J by 0 bases, 6 bases remained unmatched. CDR3 length: 17 amino acids. In DNA form, the CDR3 reads TGTGCCAGCAGCTTAGACAGCGGGAGGGCCGGCTCCTACGAGCAGTACTTC. Protein product: CASSLDSGRAGSYEQYF.

This chain connects TRBV29-1 to TRBJ1-2, with no clear D. The V end was cut by 6 bases, the J end by 5 bases, with 10 bases between. This CDR3 comprises 11 residues. CDR1 and CDR2 (germline): SQVTM, ANQGSEA. CDR3 sequence (DNA): TGCAGCGTGGTGCTTTATTATGGCTACACCTTC. It yields the protein CSVVLYYGYTF.

The gene calls are TRBV4-1 and TRBJ1-3; 7 nucleotides match TRBD1. Germline CDR1 reads MGHRA; CDR2 reads YSYEKL. V dropped 0 bases and J dropped 4; count of bases not matched to a gene: 3. CDR3 size: 15 residues. The CDR3 nucleotides read TGCGCCAGCAGCCAAGATAGGGGGCCGGGAAACACCATATATTTT. Its translation: CASSQDRGPGNTIYF.

The chain has TRBV19 and TRBJ2-6; no definite D call. The CDR3 loop spans 15 amino acids. V was shortened by 8 bases and J by 0 bases, with 11 bases between the two germline ends. CDR1 and CDR2 from the germline V gene are LNHDA and SQIVND (reference sequence). The CDR3 bases are TGTGCCAGTCAGGACGTCTTCTCTGGGGCCAACGTCCTGACTTTC. This gives the protein CASQDVFSGANVLTF.

Remarks on this clone: Within the sample, other DNA sequences also encode this same CDR3. The CDR3 DNA reads TGCGCCAGCAGCCCGGGGGGGTCTAGCACAGATACGCAGTATTTT. Protein product: CASSPGGSSTDTQYF. The chain combines TRBV5-1 with TRBJ2-3, with 8 bases lining up with TRBD2. The germline gives CDR1 SGHRS, CDR2 YFSETQ. The CDR3 has 15 amino acids. Losses at the gene ends were 4 bases for V and 0 bases for J; bases not matched to a gene: 4.

V gene TRBV25-1 combines with J gene TRBJ1-4; D gene ambiguous. The CDR3 has 15 amino acids. V lost 1 base to trimming and J lost 0 bases, with 6 bases between them. CDR1 is MGHDK and CDR2 is SYGVNS in the germline V gene. This chain's CDR3 is CASSEWSATNEKLFF. The CDR3 DNA sequence: TGTGCCAGCAGTGAATGGAGTGCAACTAATGAAAAACTGTTTTTT.

The chain has TRBV27 and TRBJ1-3, with unresolved D. Looked up from germline, CDR1 is MNHEY and CDR2 is SMNVEV (reference sequence). V lost 2 bases and J lost 0, with 14 bases in between. The CDR3 is made up of 17 amino acids. The CDR3 DNA sequence: TGTGCCAGCAGTTTAGCGGCAGGCGATGCCTCTGGAAACACCATATATTTT. It is translated as CASSLAAGDASGNTIYF.

The V call is TRBV7-8, the J call TRBJ2-2; D is perhaps TRBD1 or TRBD2 (6 bases each). This CDR3 region has 16 residues. Germline V gives CDR1 SGHVS, CDR2 FQNEAQ. V was pared by 1 base and J by 0 bases, with 9 bases between. The DNA of the CDR3 is TGTGCCAGCAGCTTAGGGGGGGCCCCGAACACCGGGGAGCTGTTTTTT. This codes for CASSLGGAPNTGELFF.

The chain is built from TRBV6-4 and TRBJ2-1, with 9 bases aligning to TRBD2. CDR1 is MRHNA, CDR2 SNTAGT, per germline. CDR3 length: 18 residues. With 3 bases clipped from V and 0 bases from J, the junction kept 9 bases outside the gene matches. CDR3 nucleotide sequence: TGTGCCAGCAGTGAACGCTTAGCGGGGGCCCACTCCTACAATGAGCAGTTCTTC. Protein product: CASSERLAGAHSYNEQFF.

CDR3 nucleotides: TGTGCCAGTAGCGGCTATGGGACCCCCAGGGCCTACGAGCAGTACTTC. It encodes CASSGYGTPRAYEQYF. The V and J genes are TRBV19 and TRBJ2-7; D tentatively reads TRBD1 or TRBD2 (5 bases each). Per the germline V gene, CDR1 is LNHDA and CDR2 is SQIVND (reference sequence). The CDR3 covers 16 residues. Trimming pared 6 bases from V and 2 bases from J, leaving 20 bases between.

J is TRBJ2-5 and V is TRBV7-2; D gene unclear. The CDR3 loop spans 15 amino acids. The V gene lost 3 bases and the J gene lost 0 bases, with 11 bases spanning the gap. Germline V lookup: CDR1 SGHTA, CDR2 FQGNSA. CDR3 sequence: CASSFRFGYQETQYF. The CDR3 coding sequence is TGTGCCAGCAGCTTCCGTTTCGGGTACCAAGAGACCCAGTACTTC.

This chain links TRBV15 with TRBJ2-3, with D possibly TRBD2 on 6 matching bases. The CDR3 contains 16 residues. The V end was cut by 6 bases, the J end by 5 bases, with 21 bases between. The germline V gene encodes CDR1 LNHNV and CDR2 YYDKDF (reference sequence). The DNA of the CDR3 is TGTGCCACCAGAAAGAAGGCGGGACTGGAGGAAGATACGCAGTATTTT. Protein: CATRKKAGLEEDTQYF.

The V call is TRBV5-8, the J call TRBJ1-4, with D unresolved. Trimming pared 4 bases from V and 8 bases from J, leaving 15 bases between. The CDR3 is 14 amino acids. From germline, CDR1 is SGHTS and CDR2 YDEGEE. The CDR3 DNA is TGTGCCAGCAGCCCCCGGGAGGGCGGGGAAAAACTGTTTTTT. This translates into CASSPREGGEKLFF.

The V and J genes are TRBV7-6 and TRBJ2-7, with a tentative D call TRBD1 (6 bases). Germline values: CDR1 SGHVS, CDR2 FNYEAQ. The length of the CDR3 is 14 residues. The V gene lost 3 bases and the J gene lost 2 bases, with 11 bases spanning the gap. The CDR3 protein is CASSLDSSPYEQYF. The CDR3 nucleotides read TGTGCCAGCAGCTTGGACAGTTCCCCCTACGAGCAGTACTTC.

The genes are TRBV9 and TRBJ1-1, with D uncertain. The CDR3 length is 15 residues. With 0 bases removed from V and 3 bases from J, the gap between germline ends came to 12 bases. Germline V gives CDR1 SGDLS, CDR2 YYNGEE. The DNA for the CDR3 is TGTGCCAGCAGCGTAGAGGGCACATCTTACACTGAAGCTTTCTTT. Its translation: CASSVEGTSYTEAFF.